This section outlines one T cell receptor (beta chain) sequence together with its context. Its antigen remains unidentified. This CDR3 is 13 amino acids long. Germline V gene lookup returns CDR1 SGDLS and CDR2 YYNGEE. Deletions cut 4 bases from V and 0 bases from J, with 8 bases between. The PCR contained 60 Vbeta and 13 Jbeta primers. Here immunoSEQ multiplex PCR was the method, and the copy in TCRdb shows in-frame clones only, minus some. This table holds roughly 120,000 clones, 15% found once. This entry is derived from a study of cytomegalovirus exposure and HLA in healthy donors. Findings of the study overall: TCR beta sequences reportedly predicted most subjects' HLA-A and HLA-B alleles accurately. TCR beta chain V- and J-gene trimming was linked, in a later analysis, to a missense variant in DCLRE1C.

The sequenced sample consisted of PBMCs. This TCR came from a woman between 18 and 29 years old in good health and CMV-seronegative. This chain links TRBV9 with TRBJ2-7; D unresolved. CDR3 in amino acids: CASSPGTSYEQYF. The CDR3 DNA sequence: TGTGCCAGCAGCCCGGGTACCTCCTACGAGCAGTACTTC.